This TCR beta chain was recorded in a study of molecular identifiers for immune sequencing clone quantification. Study-wide findings and caveats: Over 97% of effector molecules, but under 1% in naive cells, were held by clones with more than 20 RNA copies.

The V end lost 5 bases, the J end lost 5 bases, and 19 bases lay between the germline ends. The CDR3 sequence is 15 residues long. Germline V gene sequence: CDR1 MNHEY, CDR2 SVGEGT. Naive CD8 sequencing libraries were generated from around 20,000 to 1,000,000 sorted cells, with 10%, 30% or 50% RNA as input. Methods described previously were used for bulk TCR libraries, and listed TCR primers were applied. One entry per CDR3 protein results from TCRdb running MiXCR on the PCR reads. The sample has 490,000 or so distinct CDR3 sequences, about a quarter seen once. The table lists this clonotype with a few counts. Its antigen remains unknown.

The sequenced material came from naive CD8+ T cells from blood, with Jurkat cell RNA spiked in. Subset of the sample: FACS-sorted CD8+CD4-CCR7+CD45RA+ naive T cells. The chain combines TRBV6-2 or TRBV6-3 with TRBJ2-7; the D gene is possibly TRBD1 (5 bases). The clonotype originates from a human donor in good health. Some libraries in this study had Jurkat cell RNA spiked in. The CDR3 sequence is CASSPPGLLRDEQYF. The CDR3 region has the DNA TGTGCCAGCAGTCCCCCAGGGCTTCTTCGTGACGAGCAGTACTTC.